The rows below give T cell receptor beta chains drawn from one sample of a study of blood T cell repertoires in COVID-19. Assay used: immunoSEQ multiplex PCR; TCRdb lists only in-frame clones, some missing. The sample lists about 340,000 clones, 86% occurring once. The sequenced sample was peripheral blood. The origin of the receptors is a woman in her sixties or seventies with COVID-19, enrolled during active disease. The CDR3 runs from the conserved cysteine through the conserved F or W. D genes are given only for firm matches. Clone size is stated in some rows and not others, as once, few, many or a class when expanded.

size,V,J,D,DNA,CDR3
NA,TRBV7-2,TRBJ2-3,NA,TGTGCCAGCAGCTTAGTCGGGGGGCCAAGCACAGATACGCAGTATTTT,CASSLVGGPSTDTQYF
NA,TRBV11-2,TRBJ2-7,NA,TGTGCCAGCAGCTTTGCGAGCGAGCAGTACTTC,CASSFASEQYF
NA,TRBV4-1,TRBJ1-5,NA,TGCGCCAGCAGCCAAGACAGGGCGGATCAGCCCCAGCATTTT,CASSQDRADQPQHF
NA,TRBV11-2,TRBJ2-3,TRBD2,TGTGCCAGCGGGAGGGGATTCACAGATACGCAGTATTTT,CASGRGFTDTQYF
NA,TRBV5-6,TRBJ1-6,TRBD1,TGTGCCAGCACCAGGACAGGACCCCTCCACTTT,CASTRTGPLHF
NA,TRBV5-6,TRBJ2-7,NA,TGTGCCAGCAGCTTGTTGCAGTTTCTCTCCTACGAGCAGTACTTC,CASSLLQFLSYEQYF
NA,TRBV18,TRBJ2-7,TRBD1,TGTGCCAGCTCACCCCGGGACAGACCCTACGAGCAGTACTTC,CASSPRDRPYEQYF
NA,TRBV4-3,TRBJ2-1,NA,TGCGCCAGCAGCCAAGGCGTACGGGGGAGCTCCTACAATGAGCAGTTCTTC,CASSQGVRGSSYNEQFF
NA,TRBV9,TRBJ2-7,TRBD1,TGTGCCAGCAGCGGGGACAGAACCTACGAGCAGTACTTC,CASSGDRTYEQYF
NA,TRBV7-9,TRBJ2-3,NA,TGTGCCAGCAGCCCGCCCGAGGATACGCAGTATTTT,CASSPPEDTQYF
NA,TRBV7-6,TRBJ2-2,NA,TGTGCCAGCAGCGGACTCGCGAACACCGGGGAGCTGTTTTTT,CASSGLANTGELFF
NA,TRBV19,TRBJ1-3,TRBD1,TGTGCCAGTAGTATTAACAGGGGGAGAGGAAACACCATATATTTT,CASSINRGRGNTIYF
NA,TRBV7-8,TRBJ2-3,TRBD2,TGTGCCAGCAGCTTAGAGGGACTAGCGGGGGGTGGGGATACGCAGTATTTT,CASSLEGLAGGGDTQYF
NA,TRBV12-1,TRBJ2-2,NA,TGTGCCAGCAGCATCACAGGAGACGCGAACACCGGGGAGCTGTTTTTT,CASSITGDANTGELFF
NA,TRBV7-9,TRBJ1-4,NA,TGTGCCAGCAGCCCCGACCCCGGACACGGTAATGAAAAACTGTTTTTT,CASSPDPGHGNEKLFF
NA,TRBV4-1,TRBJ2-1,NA,TGCGCCAGCAGCGCCTGGGGGCGCGATGAGCAGTTCTTC,CASSAWGRDEQFF
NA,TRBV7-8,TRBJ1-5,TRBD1,TGTGCCAGCAGCTTCCTAGGACAGGGCCGCAATCAGCCCCAGCATTTT,CASSFLGQGRNQPQHF
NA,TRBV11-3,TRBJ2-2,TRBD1,TGTGCCAGCAGCCAGGGGGCTTTAGGGGAGCTGTTTTTT,CASSQGALGELFF
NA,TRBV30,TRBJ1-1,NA,TGTGCCTGGAGTCCGGGGAGCAGGAACACTGAAGCTTTCTTT,CAWSPGSRNTEAFF
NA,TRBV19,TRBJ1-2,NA,TGTGCCAGTAGTATCGCGGGAACCTACTATGGCTACACCTTC,CASSIAGTYYGYTF
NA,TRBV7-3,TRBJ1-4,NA,TGTGCCAGCAGCCCCCTGAGGGAGGAAGCAACTAATGAAAAACTGTTTTTT,CASSPLREEATNEKLFF
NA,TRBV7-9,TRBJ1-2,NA,TGTGCCAGCAGCCCTCGGCCAGGGGAGGGGTGGGGCTACACCTTC,CASSPRPGEGWGYTF
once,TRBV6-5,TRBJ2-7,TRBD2,TGTGCCACCCTGGGCGGGGGGAAGTCGGCCTACGAGCAGTACTTC,CATLGGGKSAYEQYF
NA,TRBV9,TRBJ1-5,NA,TGTGCCAGCAGCGCGGACTGGGGGCAAACGCCCCAGCATTTT,CASSADWGQTPQHF
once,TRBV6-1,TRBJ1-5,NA,TGTGCCAGCAGTGAAGAACGCGATCAGCCCCAGCATTTT,CASSEERDQPQHF
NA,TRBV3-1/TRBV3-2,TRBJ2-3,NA,TGTGCCACCCTCAGCGGAGATACGCAGTATTTT,CATLSGDTQYF
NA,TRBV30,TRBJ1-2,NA,TGTGCCTGGAGTCCAGGGGAGAGAGGCTACACCTTC,CAWSPGERGYTF
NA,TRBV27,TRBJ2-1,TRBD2,TGTGCCAGCAAGGGCGGGGGGCCGAACTCCTTGAACAATGAGCAGTTCTTC,CASKGGGPNSLNNEQFF
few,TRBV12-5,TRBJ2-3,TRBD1,TGTGCTAGTGGAAGGGAAACCGGGACAGGGGGCCGTAACTTT,CASGRETGTGGRNF
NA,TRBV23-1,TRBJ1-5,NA,TGCGCCAGCAGTCAAGAGACAGACGGAGATCAGCCCCAGCATTTT,CASSQETDGDQPQHF
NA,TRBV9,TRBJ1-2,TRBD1,TGTGCCAGCAGCCACCGGGACAGGGAAGGCTACACCTTC,CASSHRDREGYTF
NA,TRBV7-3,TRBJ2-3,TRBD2,TGTGCCAGCAGCTTAGGGACTAGCCCTAGCACAGATACGCAGTATTTT,CASSLGTSPSTDTQYF
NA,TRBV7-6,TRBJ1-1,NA,TGTGCCAGCAGCTTAGGGGCGAACCCTTACACTGAAGCTTTCTTT,CASSLGANPYTEAFF
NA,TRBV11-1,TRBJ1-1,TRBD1,TGTGCCAGCAGCGACTTATGGGCAGGGGGCGCCTCTGAAGCTTTCTTT,CASSDLWAGGASEAFF
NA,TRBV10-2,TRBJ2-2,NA,TGCGCCAGCATGGGGGGGGGCGGAAACACCGGGGAGCTGTTTTTT,CASMGGGGNTGELFF
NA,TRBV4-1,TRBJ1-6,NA,TGCGCCAGCAGCCCCTTAACAACAGAGAGAAATTCACCCCTCCACTTT,CASSPLTTERNSPLHF
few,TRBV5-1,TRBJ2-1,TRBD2,TGCGCCAGCAGCTTTAGCGGGGACTACAATGAGCAGTTCTTC,CASSFSGDYNEQFF
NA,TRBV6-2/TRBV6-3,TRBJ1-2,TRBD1,TGTGCCAGCAGCCAAGCAGGGGGCCAAAGTCTCTACACCTTC,CASSQAGGQSLYTF
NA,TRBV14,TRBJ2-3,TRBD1,TGTGCCTGCGGGGACAGGCTCGGTGGGCAGTATTTT,CACGDRLGGQYF
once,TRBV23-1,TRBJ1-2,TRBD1,TGCGCCAGCAGTCAATCCCGGACAGGTAATGGCTACACCTTC,CASSQSRTGNGYTF
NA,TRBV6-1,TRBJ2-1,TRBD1,TGTGCCAGCAGTGATTCCGGGACAGGGATCGGCAATGAGCAGTTCTTC,CASSDSGTGIGNEQFF
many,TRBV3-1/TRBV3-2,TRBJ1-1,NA,TGTGCCAGCAGCCAAGCCAGGGTGACCACTGAAGCTTTCTTT,CASSQARVTTEAFF
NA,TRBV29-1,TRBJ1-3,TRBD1,TGCAGCGGGGGACAGGGGGAACGAAGCTCTGGAAACACCATATATTTT,CSGGQGERSSGNTIYF
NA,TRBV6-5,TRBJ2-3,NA,TGTGCCAGCAGCACCCCAGGGCGGACAGATACGCAGTATTTT,CASSTPGRTDTQYF
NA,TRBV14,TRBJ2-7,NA,TGTGCCAGCAGTCACACAGTGCTCGAGCAGTACTTC,CASSHTVLEQYF
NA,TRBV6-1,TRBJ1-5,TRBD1,TGTGCCAGCAGTGACGGGACAGGGGTTCAGCCCCAGCATTTT,CASSDGTGVQPQHF